A selection of T cell receptor beta chains follows, all from one sample in a study of cytomegalovirus exposure and HLA in healthy donors. Measured with immunoSEQ multiplex PCR; TCRdb has only the in-frame clones, and not every one. The sample holds about 120,000 clones; about three fifths are singletons and the top ten take roughly 8.6%. The specimen was PBMCs. Source of these receptors: a middle-aged woman in good health and CMV-seropositive. The CDR3 runs from the conserved cysteine through the conserved F or W. The D gene is left open where the match is weak. Not every row has a clone size; where given, it reads once, few, many or a size class.

j_call d_call clone_size v_call cdr3_aa cdr3_nt
TRBJ1-6 . . TRBV27 CASSLLGGLGSPLHF TGTGCCAGCAGTTTATTAGGGGGTTTAGGCTCACCCCTCCACTTT
TRBJ2-2 TRBD2 . TRBV6-1 CASSDYLAGGPTGELFF TGTGCCAGCAGTGACTATCTAGCGGGGGGGCCCACCGGGGAGCTGTTTTTT
TRBJ1-2 TRBD1 once TRBV28 CASSSRTGGGYTF TGTGCCAGCAGTTCACGGACAGGGGGCGGCTACACCTTC
TRBJ1-2 . . TRBV28 CASRQPGYYGYTF TGTGCCAGCAGGCAGCCGGGATACTATGGCTACACCTTC
TRBJ1-1 . . TRBV4-2 CASSPLGGGENTEAFF TGTGCCAGCAGCCCACTAGGTGGGGGGGAGAACACTGAAGCTTTCTTT
TRBJ1-3 . . TRBV27 CASSPGRGAGNTIYF TGTGCCAGCAGTCCAGGCCGGGGGGCTGGAAACACCATATATTTT
TRBJ1-1 TRBD1 . TRBV27 CASSPRDRGEAFF TGTGCCAGCAGTCCCCGGGACAGGGGAGAAGCTTTCTTT
TRBJ2-7 . . TRBV19 CASSMSSASYEQYF TGTGCCAGTAGTATGTCTAGCGCTTCCTACGAGCAGTACTTC
TRBJ2-1 . . TRBV18 CASSLGNNEQFF TGTGCCAGCTCACTCGGGAACAATGAGCAGTTCTTC
TRBJ1-2 . . TRBV15 CATSRDSEGGYTF TGTGCCACCAGCAGAGACTCGGAGGGAGGCTACACCTTC
TRBJ2-7 TRBD1 . TRBV11-3 CASSSPGQGLWEQYF TGTGCCAGCAGCTCCCCGGGACAGGGATTATGGGAGCAGTACTTC
TRBJ1-5 . . TRBV6-5 CASSYLEEGLQHF TGTGCCAGCAGTTACTTGGAGGAGGGGCTCCAGCATTTT
TRBJ2-3 . few TRBV7-2 CASGGFSTDTQYF TGTGCCTCAGGAGGGTTTAGCACAGATACGCAGTATTTT
TRBJ1-2 . . TRBV28 CASSGAGGPDGYTF TGTGCCAGCAGTGGGGCGGGGGGGCCAGATGGCTACACCTTC
TRBJ2-7 TRBD1 . TRBV15 CATSSSRTGAYEQYF TGTGCCACCAGCAGCAGTAGGACAGGTGCCTACGAGCAGTACTTC
TRBJ1-2 . . TRBV30 CAWSVWEYGYTF TGTGCCTGGAGTGTCTGGGAGTATGGCTACACCTTC
TRBJ2-3 . . TRBV28 CASSLSRLGSTDTQYF TGTGCCAGCAGTTTAAGCAGGCTTGGAAGCACAGATACGCAGTATTTT
TRBJ2-2 TRBD2 once TRBV5-1 CASSNLGTSDTGELFF TGCGCCAGCAGCAACCTCGGGACTAGCGACACCGGGGAGCTGTTTTTT
TRBJ2-2 TRBD1 . TRBV7-9 CASSPRGTVNTGELFF TGTGCCAGCAGCCCACGAGGGACAGTTAACACCGGGGAGCTGTTTTTT
TRBJ2-1 TRBD2 . TRBV6-1 CASSEVASGGPYNEQFF TGTGCCAGCAGTGAAGTAGCTAGCGGGGGGCCTTACAATGAGCAGTTCTTC
TRBJ2-5 TRBD2 . TRBV5-1 CASSLSGGPEETQYF TGCGCCAGCAGCTTGAGCGGGGGGCCCGAAGAGACCCAGTACTTC
TRBJ2-7 . . TRBV6-1 CASSAGGSYEQYF TGTGCCAGCAGTGCTGGGGGCAGTTACGAGCAGTACTTC